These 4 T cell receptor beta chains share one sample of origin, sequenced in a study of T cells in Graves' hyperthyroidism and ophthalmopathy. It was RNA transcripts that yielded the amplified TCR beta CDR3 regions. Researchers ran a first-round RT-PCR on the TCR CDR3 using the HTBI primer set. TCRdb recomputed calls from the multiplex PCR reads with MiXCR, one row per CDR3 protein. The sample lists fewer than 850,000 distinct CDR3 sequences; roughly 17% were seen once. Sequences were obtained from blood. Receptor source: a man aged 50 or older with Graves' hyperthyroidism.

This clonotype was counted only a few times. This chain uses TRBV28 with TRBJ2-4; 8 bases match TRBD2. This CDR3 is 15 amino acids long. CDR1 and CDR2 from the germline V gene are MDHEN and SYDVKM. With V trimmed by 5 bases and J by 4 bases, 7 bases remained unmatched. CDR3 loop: CASSKPGLGKNIQYF. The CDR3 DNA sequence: TGTGCCAGCAGTAAGCCGGGACTAGGAAAAAACATTCAGTACTTC. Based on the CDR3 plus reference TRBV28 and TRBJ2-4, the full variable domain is DVKVTQSSRYLVKRTGEKVFLECVQDMDHENMFWYRQDPGLGLRLIYFSYDVKMKEKGDIPEGYSVSREKKERFSLILESASTNQTSMYLCASSKPGLGKNIQYFGAGTRLSVL.

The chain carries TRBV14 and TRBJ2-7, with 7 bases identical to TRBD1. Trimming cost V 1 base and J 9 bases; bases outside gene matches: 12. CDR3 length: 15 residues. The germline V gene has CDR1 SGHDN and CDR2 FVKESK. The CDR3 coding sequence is TGTGCCAGCAGCCAAGTCGGGACAGCTACTACGTTGCAGTACTTC. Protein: CASSQVGTATTLQYF. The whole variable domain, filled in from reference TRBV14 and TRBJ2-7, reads EAGVTQFPSHSVIEKGQTVTLRCDPISGHDNLYWYRRVMGKEIKFLLHFVKESKQDESGMPNNRFLAERTGGTYSTLKVQPAELEDSGVYFCASSQVGTATTLQYFGPGTRLTVT.

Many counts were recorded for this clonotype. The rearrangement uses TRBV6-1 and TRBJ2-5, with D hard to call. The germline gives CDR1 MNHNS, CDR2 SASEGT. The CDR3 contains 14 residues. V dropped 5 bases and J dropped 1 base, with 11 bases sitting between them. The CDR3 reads CASSSGDPQETQYF. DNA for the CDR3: TGTGCCAGCAGTTCCGGAGATCCCCAAGAGACCCAGTACTTC.

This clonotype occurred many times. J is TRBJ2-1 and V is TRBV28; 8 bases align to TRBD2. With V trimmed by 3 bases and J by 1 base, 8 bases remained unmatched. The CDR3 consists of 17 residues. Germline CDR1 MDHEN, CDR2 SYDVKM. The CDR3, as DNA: TGTGCCAGCAGTTTGCGGGGGGCGATTCTATCCTACAATGAGCAGTTCTTC. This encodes CASSLRGAILSYNEQFF.